This paragraph covers one TCR beta chain sequence. What antigen it recognizes has not been identified. Base qualities are not recorded, but no much larger clone differs from it by a single base. The germline V gene encodes CDR1 MNHNY and CDR2 SVGAGI (reference sequence). Trimming takes 0 bases from V and 6 bases from J, and the germline ends sit 9 bases apart. Inclusive of the bounding cysteine and phenylalanine, the CDR3 is 14 residues long. Only the CDR3 region is kept as DNA, spanning 42 bases read in frame from base 1. This entry comes from a study of human T cells and chemical hapten exposure (dated by TCRdb to the early 2020s). Regarding the study in general: For sensitization, 2% DPC in acetone was applied to an approximately 2 cm by approximately 2 cm area of upper inner arm skin. Patients additionally received weekly therapeutic DPC doses to the scalp throughout the roughly 25-week study period. Patch testing on the upper back used Finn chambers containing 0.01% DPC, with scoring done after 6 days according to International Contact Dermatitis Research Group standards. Most of the patients in the cohort were female, and the cohort covered alopecia areata with under or over 50% scalp involvement, alopecia totalis and alopecia universalis. Libraries were pooled for sequencing, and variation in per-sample TCR yields was attributed mainly to small differences in library volumes within the pool. The study tracked peripheral blood TCR repertoire changes in vivo during primary and secondary sensitization to the hapten diphenylcyclopropenone (DPC) in alopecia patients. Patient blood was sampled pre-sensitization (week 0) and at 2, 6 and about 24 weeks after DPC sensitization. About 30 alopecia patients provided blood for TCR sequencing at one to four time points (pre-sensitization, 2, 6 and 24 weeks). From each blood RNA sample, both TCR alpha and TCR beta chains were sequenced. The research as a whole found: Alopecia, a presumed autoimmune disease, was present in all patients, so the immune response of the patients might differ from that of healthy individuals. Patch test score was positively correlated with the number of PT1 expanded TCRs, with significance at thresholds 8, 16 and 32 but not at 4. After repeated subsampling, changes were observed in the strength of the expansion versus patch-test correlation and in the threshold at which the correlation became significant. The number of TCRs above 1 in 1000 frequency did not change with DPC sensitization; there was no evidence of global repertoire structure alterations. Expanded TCRs formed significantly more large CDR3 similarity clusters than pre-sensitization or healthy control sets, consistent with antigen-driven responses.

The time point label for this specimen denotes: patch test 1, 2 weeks after DPC sensitization. This sample's treatment or condition label indicates: therapeutic diphenylcyclopropenone sensitization with weekly scalp DPC. Total RNA was isolated from unfractionated whole blood collected in Tempus Blood RNA tubes. At every patch-test visit, the blood draw took place before the patch test was put on. Patients were eligible if aged 18 to 70, diagnosed with alopecia and judged suitable for DPC therapy, and pregnant patients were excluded. The library was prepared using RACE. The sequencer listed for this sample is NextSeq 500. Library preparation attached unique molecular identifiers to individual cDNA molecules for quantitative, reproducible TCR counting. The authors processed their data as follows. Samples had a median of roughly 91,000 TCRs, with a range from roughly 20,000 to 700,000. V, J and CDR3 annotation of the TCR reads was performed with the Decombinator software suite. For the PS versus PT1 abundance plots, all samples were subsampled to the same number of TCRs (28,000). Expanded TCRs were defined as absent before sensitization and observed at least eight times at the 2-week time point. Using fastp trimming at Q25 and MiXCR clonotype assembly, TCRdb reanalyzed the public sequencing data and kept in-frame beta chains. Every CDR3 protein is listed once, alongside the most common genes and DNA of its rows. None of the V and J calls come from the authors' own analysis; TCRdb made them. This sample gives more than 30,000 distinct CDR3 sequences in total; about 6.3% of them show up just once. The biggest ten clones account for roughly 9.2% of the sample.

The source of this sequence is a woman aged 30 to 39 with alopecia areata. Some clones in this sample may be carry-over from other donors' samples. This sample comprised whole blood, obtained in connection with sensitization to the hapten diphenylcyclopropenone (DPC). The chain was built from TRBV6-6 and TRBJ1-5; too little of a D gene remains to name it. The CDR3 amino acid sequence is: CASSYSSRSQPQHF. The nucleotide sequence reads as follows: TGTGCCAGCAGTTACTCGAGTCGCAGTCAGCCCCAGCATTTT.